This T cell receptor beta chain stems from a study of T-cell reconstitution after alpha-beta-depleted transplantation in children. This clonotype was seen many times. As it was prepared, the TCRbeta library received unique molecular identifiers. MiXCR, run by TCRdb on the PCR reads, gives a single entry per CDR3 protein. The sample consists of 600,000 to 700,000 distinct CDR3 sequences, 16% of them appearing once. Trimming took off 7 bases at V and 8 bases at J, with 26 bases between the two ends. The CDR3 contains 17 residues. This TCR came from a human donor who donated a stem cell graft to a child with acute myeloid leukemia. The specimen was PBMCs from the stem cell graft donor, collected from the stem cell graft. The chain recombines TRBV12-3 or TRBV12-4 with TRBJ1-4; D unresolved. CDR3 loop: CASTEARGRYGAEKLFF. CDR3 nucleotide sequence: TGTGCCAGCACCGAGGCTCGAGGGAGGTATGGCGCCGAAAAACTGTTTTTT.